This TCR beta chain is from a study of OX40 agonist ivuxolimab in advanced cancers. Some clones are missing from TCRdb's copy, which holds only in-frame ones; the method was immunoSEQ multiplex PCR. Of 40,000 to 50,000 clones listed, about four fifths are singletons. Deletions cut 0 bases from V and 6 bases from J, with 11 bases between. The CDR3 is 14 amino acids. Looked up from germline, CDR1 is SGHAT and CDR2 is FQDESV (reference sequence). The specimen comprised CD4+ or CD8+ T cells sorted from blood, sampled in a trial of the OX40 agonist ivuxolimab. The origin of this receptor is an adult with an advanced solid tumor such as melanoma, head and neck, liver or kidney cancer. The J gene is TRBJ2-5, the V gene TRBV11-1, with D tentatively TRBD1 or TRBD2 (5 bases each). Here the CDR3 DNA reads TGTGCCAGCAGCTTAGCGGGACCAGCAAAGACCCAGTACTTC. This sequence encodes CASSLAGPAKTQYF.